The clone carrying this T cell receptor beta chain was seen just once. How the authors handled the data: Amplification with reference gene primers provided the estimates of nucleated cell counts. TCRdb keeps only in-frame clones here, not all; method: immunoSEQ multiplex PCR. D and trimming come from the DNA, and the V and J calls and clone size come from that table. The repertoire has some 270,000 clones, 80% to 90% of them found once; the top ten carry about 11%. The CDR3 has 15 amino acids. Germline V CDR1 and CDR2: SGHRS, YFSETQ. The J segment lost 9 bases and the V segment lost 2 bases, leaving 3 bases of the junction unmatched. The sample originates from a study of blood T cell repertoires in COVID-19. Study in general: Italy, Spain and the United States were the sources of the convalescent and acute COVID-19 samples. Nucleic acid was either cDNA or gDNA, and it came from T cells, B-cell-depleted T cells, or PBMCs.

The sequence was collected from a woman aged 70-85 years with acute or convalescent COVID-19. The sample taken for sequencing was peripheral blood. V is TRBV5-1 and J is TRBJ2-1; 15 bases are a match to TRBD2. The CDR3 sequence is CASSLPGLAGGEQFF. The CDR3 DNA is TGCGCCAGCAGCTTACCGGGACTAGCGGGGGGTGAGCAGTTCTTC.